The next 16 T cell receptor beta chains were all read from a single sample in a study of control samples from healthy donors and cancer patients. This table comes from immunoSEQ multiplex PCR, and its TCRdb copy is limited to in-frame clones, with some not included. Of over 50,000 clones listed, about 96% were seen once; the top ten hold roughly 1.1%. Sequences were obtained from blood. All receptors come from a woman younger than 30 in good health.

The chain joins TRBV3-1 (or the pseudogene TRBV3-2) to TRBJ1-3; TRBD1 matches at 9 bases. Germline V lookup: CDR1 LGHDT, CDR2 YNNKEL (reference sequence). J was trimmed by 1 base and V by 4 bases; bases with no gene match: 11. CDR3 length: 18 amino acids. CDR3 sequence: CASSPRDRDLPSGNTIYF. The CDR3, as DNA: TGTGCCAGCAGCCCTCGGGACAGGGACTTACCTTCTGGAAACACCATATATTTT.

V and J are TRBV7-9 and TRBJ1-2, with D unresolved. CDR1 SEHNR and CDR2 FQNEAQ come from the germline V gene (reference sequence). This CDR3 has 15 amino acids. V was shortened by 1 base and J by 4 bases, with 13 bases between the two germline ends. DNA of the CDR3: TGTGCCAGCAGCTTAGTAGTGGGAGAGAGCTATGGCTACACCTTC. Translated, it gives CASSLVVGESYGYTF.

The V and J genes are TRBV12-3 or TRBV12-4 and TRBJ2-1, with a weak D call TRBD1 (6 bases). The V and J ends lost 5 bases and 10 bases respectively, with 15 bases between them. The CDR3 is 13 amino acids. CDR3 in amino acids: CASSPQGIGEQFF. CDR3 in DNA: TGTGCCAGCAGTCCTCAGGGGATAGGGGAGCAGTTCTTC.

The CDR3 DNA follows: TGCAGCGTTAGAGTGTCCTACGAGCAGTACTTC. Its translation is CSVRVSYEQYF. The rearrangement uses TRBV29-1 and TRBJ2-7; D is unclear. The V gene lost 5 bases and the J gene lost 1 base, with 6 bases spanning the gap. This CDR3 is built from 11 residues. Germline lookup yields CDR1 SQVTM and CDR2 ANQGSEA.

The chain has TRBV7-2 and TRBJ1-2, with D unresolved. V lost 5 bases to trimming and J lost 4 bases, with 14 bases between them. The germline V gene has CDR1 SGHTA and CDR2 FQGNSA. The CDR3 totals 14 residues. The CDR3 DNA reads as TGTGCCAGCAGCCTAAAGGGAACCCCCTATGGCTACACCTTC. Encoded protein: CASSLKGTPYGYTF.

The chain employs TRBV30 and TRBJ2-7; D assignment may be TRBD1 or TRBD2 (5 bases each). The CDR3 is 14 residues long. Germline-derived CDR1 and CDR2 are GTSNPN and SVGIG (reference sequence). The CDR3 is CAATGAGPFYEQYF. In DNA form, the CDR3 reads TGTGCAGCCACCGGGGCAGGCCCCTTTTACGAGCAGTACTTC.

The CDR3 reads CASSLAGGKSTDTQYF. The DNA for the CDR3 is TGTGCCAGCAGCTTAGCTGGGGGTAAGAGCACAGATACGCAGTATTTT. This chain uses TRBV11-2 with TRBJ2-3; perhaps D is TRBD1 or TRBD2 (5 bases each). The CDR3 has 16 amino acids. Germline V gene lookup returns CDR1 SGHAT and CDR2 FQNNGV. V shed 1 base and J shed 0 bases, with 11 bases lying between them.

This sequence joins TRBV12-5 and TRBJ2-5; 9 bases are a match to TRBD1. This CDR3 spans 17 amino acids. With V trimmed by 4 bases and J by 5 bases, 14 bases remained unmatched. Germline V gives CDR1 LGHNT, CDR2 FRNRAP. The CDR3 sequence: CASGSSPTGGRGETQYF. The CDR3 DNA reads TGTGCTAGTGGTTCCTCCCCGACAGGGGGACGAGGCGAGACCCAGTACTTC.

The chain uses TRBV7-9 and TRBJ2-3; D gene uncertain. The CDR3 contains 17 residues. The V end was cut by 5 bases, the J end by 0 bases, with 18 bases between. Germline V gene lookup returns CDR1 SEHNR and CDR2 FQNEAQ (reference sequence). The CDR3, as DNA: TGTGCCAGCAGCCCCCATGGGAAAACCCAAAGCACAGATACGCAGTATTTT. Protein sequence: CASSPHGKTQSTDTQYF.

This chain joins TRBV2 and TRBJ2-5; perhaps D is TRBD1 or TRBD2 (6 bases each). V was shortened by 1 base and J by 5 bases, with 14 bases between the two germline ends. CDR1 SNHLY and CDR2 FYNNEI come from the germline V gene. The CDR3 is made up of 15 amino acids. The CDR3 DNA sequence: TGTGCCAGCAGTGAAGGGGGGGCATCGTATGAGACCCAGTACTTC. Translation: CASSEGGASYETQYF.

The chain employs TRBV11-2 and TRBJ1-2; D is perhaps TRBD1 (5 bases). CDR1 and CDR2 (germline): SGHAT, FQNNGV. Deletions cut 3 bases from V and 7 bases from J, with 18 bases between. The CDR3 covers 15 residues. The CDR3 sequence: CASSFGTSIPGGYTF. The DNA for the CDR3 is TGTGCCAGCAGCTTCGGGACTTCCATCCCCGGTGGCTACACCTTC. Supplemented by reference TRBV11-2 and TRBJ1-2, the full variable domain reads EAGVAQSPRYKIIEKRQSVAFWCNPISGHATLYWYQQILGQGPKLLIQFQNNGVVDDSQLPKDRFSAERLKGVDSTLKIQPAKLEDSAVYLCASSFGTSIPGGYTFGSGTRLTVV.

The gene calls are TRBV27 and TRBJ1-5; D is possibly TRBD1 (5 bases). CDR3 length: 14 residues. The V end lost 4 bases, the J end lost 5 bases, and 12 bases lay between the germline ends. Germline V lookup: CDR1 MNHEY, CDR2 SMNVEV (reference sequence). The CDR3 bases are TGTGCCAGCAGTTCGGGACTCCAGTATCAGCCCCAGCATTTT. Translation gives CASSSGLQYQPQHF.

This clone was seen a single time. The chain employs TRBV7-8 and TRBJ2-7, with 7 bases that match TRBD1. This CDR3 is 14 amino acids long. Germline V gene sequence: CDR1 SGHVS, CDR2 FQNEAQ. J gave up 0 bases and V 6 bases, and 5 bases lay outside the gene matches. CDR3 nucleotides: TGTGCCAGCAGGCCGGGACAGACCTCCTACGAGCAGTACTTC. It encodes CASRPGQTSYEQYF.

This clone was seen just once. J is TRBJ1-3 and V is TRBV7-8; D is unresolved. CDR1 is SGHVS, CDR2 FQNEAQ, per germline. V gave up 0 bases and J gave up 1 base, with 10 bases separating them. The CDR3 loop spans 16 amino acids. This CDR3 reads CASSLAEGGSGNTIYF. The CDR3 DNA reads TGTGCCAGCAGCTTAGCGGAGGGAGGGTCTGGAAACACCATATATTTT.

The chain combines TRBV6-5 with TRBJ1-2; D might be TRBD1 (6 bases). Germline V lookup: CDR1 MNHEY, CDR2 SVGAGI. The CDR3 is made up of 15 amino acids. V lost 4 bases and J lost 4, with 16 bases in between. The CDR3: CASSSLGGPFYGYTF. CDR3 coding DNA: TGTGCCAGCAGTTCCCTTGGGGGCCCATTCTATGGCTACACCTTC.

This clone has more than one count but fewer than ten. The chain combines TRBV3-1 (or the pseudogene TRBV3-2) with TRBJ2-7; D is unclear. Germline V lookup: CDR1 LGHDT, CDR2 YNNKEL (reference sequence). Deletions cut 1 base from V and 2 bases from J, with 3 bases between. CDR3 length: 12 amino acids. CDR3 protein: CASSQVPYEQYF. The CDR3 DNA reads TGTGCCAGCAGCCAAGTCCCCTACGAGCAGTACTTC.